The 18 T cell receptor beta chains listed next were all sequenced from one sample in a study of beta chain features in type 1 diabetes. Study-level findings and limits: The study found moderately but significantly shorter TCRB CDR3s in all four CD4+ subsets of Type 1 diabetes patients.

Their antigens are not known. Expressed TCRB transcripts were sequenced, since all the RNA that had been isolated was reverse transcribed. The method was immunoSEQ multiplex PCR; TCRdb's version includes in-frame clones alone and lacks a portion of them. The repertoire holds a few hundred thousand clones, with around 24% as singletons. The sample comprised naive CD4+ T cells from blood. The receptors derive from a woman in her thirties with type 1 diabetes.

This clone was detected only a few times. The chain employs TRBV29-1 and TRBJ1-1; D perhaps matches TRBD1 (6 bases). Trimming left V 6 bases short and J 1 base short, with 9 bases between. The CDR3 covers 12 residues. CDR1 and CDR2 from the germline V gene are SQVTM and ANQGSEA. The CDR3 DNA is TGCAGCGTGCGAGGGGGGAACACTGAAGCTTTCTTT. Translated, it gives CSVRGGNTEAFF.

The chain joins TRBV30 to TRBJ1-4; 11 bases match TRBD1. With 3 bases clipped from V and 2 bases from J, the junction kept 5 bases outside the gene matches. The CDR3 extends over 16 amino acids. Looked up from germline, CDR1 is GTSNPN and CDR2 is SVGIG (reference sequence). The CDR3 coding sequence is TGTGCCTGGAGATCGGACAGGGGGCGGACTAATGAAAAACTGTTTTTT. Translated: CAWRSDRGRTNEKLFF.

This clone came up a few times. The chain combines TRBV5-1 with TRBJ2-7; 8 positions match TRBD1. Trimming cost V 0 bases and J 0 bases; bases outside gene matches: 5. The CDR3 has 16 amino acids. Germline assignment: CDR1 SGHRS and CDR2 YFSETQ. The CDR3 sequence is CASSLGGQVSSYEQYF. DNA for the CDR3: TGCGCCAGCAGCTTGGGGGGACAGGTCAGCTCCTACGAGCAGTACTTC. The full variable domain, with the rest looked up from reference TRBV5-1 and TRBJ2-7, is KAGVTQTPRYLIKTRGQQVTLSCSPISGHRSVSWYQQTPGQGLQFLFEYFSETQRNKGNFPGRFSGRQFSNSRSEMNVSTLELGDSALYLCASSLGGQVSSYEQYFGPGTRLTVT.

In its sample, this clone was seen a few times. CDR3 sequence (DNA): TGTGCCTGGAGCGAAGACGGGAGGGGAAGGGTTTTCTTT. Translated: CAWSEDGRGRVFF. The chain joins TRBV30 to TRBJ1-1, with D possibly matching TRBD1 (5 bases). Looked up from germline, CDR1 is GTSNPN and CDR2 is SVGIG (reference sequence). The CDR3 runs 13 residues. Between the trimmed V and J ends, which lost 3 bases and 13 bases, there was a span of 21 bases.

The chain employs TRBV5-1 and TRBJ2-2; 11 positions match TRBD2. V gave up 4 bases and J gave up 4 bases; unmatched junction bases: 3. The CDR3 runs to 15 residues. Germline V lookup: CDR1 SGHRS, CDR2 YFSETQ. The CDR3 spells CASSRTSGFTGELFF. For the CDR3, the DNA is TGCGCCAGCAGCCGGACTAGCGGGTTCACCGGGGAGCTGTTTTTT. The complete variable domain, with remaining parts taken from reference TRBV5-1 and TRBJ2-2, reads KAGVTQTPRYLIKTRGQQVTLSCSPISGHRSVSWYQQTPGQGLQFLFEYFSETQRNKGNFPGRFSGRQFSNSRSEMNVSTLELGDSALYLCASSRTSGFTGELFFGEGSRLTVL.

The V call is TRBV15, the J call TRBJ2-1, with a possible D match to TRBD2 (5 bases). The V end lost 1 base, the J end lost 3 bases, and 10 bases lay between the germline ends. Germline assignment: CDR1 LNHNV and CDR2 YYDKDF (reference sequence). The CDR3 totals 15 residues. In nucleotides, the CDR3 is TGTGCCACCAGCAGAGTGGATAGCGTCTACAATGAGCAGTTCTTC. Its translation: CATSRVDSVYNEQFF. The complete variable domain, with remaining parts taken from reference TRBV15 and TRBJ2-1, reads DAMVIQNPRYQVTQFGKPVTLSCSQTLNHNVMYWYQQKSSQAPKLLFHYYDKDFNNEADTPDNFQSRRPNTSFCFLDIRSPGLGDTAMYLCATSRVDSVYNEQFFGPGTRLTVL.

The rearrangement joins TRBV19 to TRBJ2-1; 8 bases agree with TRBD2. The trim removed 6 bases at V and 4 bases at J, leaving 8 bases unmatched. The CDR3 is 15 residues long. CDR1 is LNHDA and CDR2 is SQIVND in the germline V gene (reference sequence). In nucleotides, the CDR3 is TGTGCCAGTAGCTACGTACTAGCGGAGTACAATGAGCAGTTCTTC. As protein: CASSYVLAEYNEQFF.

The chain has TRBV27 and TRBJ1-2; TRBD1 is a possible D gene (5 bases). Trimming removed 3 bases from V and 5 bases from J, with 10 bases in between. The CDR3 has 13 residues. Germline V gene lookup returns CDR1 MNHEY and CDR2 SMNVEV (reference sequence). CDR3 nucleotides: TGTGCCAGCAGTTTTAACAGGAATTATGGCTACACCTTC. Translating gives CASSFNRNYGYTF.

There are a few counts of this clone. This sequence joins TRBV6-5 and TRBJ1-2; D might be TRBD1 (5 bases). This CDR3 has 16 amino acids. V was clipped by 3 bases and J by 4 bases, with 18 bases between them. The germline V gene encodes CDR1 MNHEY and CDR2 SVGAGI. DNA for the CDR3: TGTGCCAGCAGTTATTTCGGGGGTGCAGGCACCTATGGCTACACCTTC. Its translation: CASSYFGGAGTYGYTF.

The chain employs TRBV29-1 and TRBJ2-3, with TRBD1 matching 7 bases. The CDR3 extends over 14 amino acids. The germline CDR1 and CDR2 sequences are SQVTM and ANQGSEA. V was clipped by 8 bases and J by 7 bases; unmatched bases: 15. CDR3 amino acids: CSLWDSSFEYTQYF. Written as DNA, the CDR3 is TGCAGCCTCTGGGACAGCTCGTTCGAATATACGCAGTATTTT.

The rearrangement links TRBV9 to TRBJ2-2; 10 nucleotides match TRBD2. The CDR3 runs 16 residues. The germline CDR1 and CDR2 sequences are SGDLS and YYNGEE. V was pared by 4 bases and J by 7 bases, with 10 bases of the junction left unmatched. In nucleotides, the CDR3 is TGTGCCAGCAGCCTAAGCGGGAGGGCCGGTAACGGGGAGCTGTTTTTT. Amino acid sequence: CASSLSGRAGNGELFF.

This clone came up a few times. J is TRBJ1-3 and V is TRBV29-1, with 12 bases lining up with TRBD1. The CDR3 is 15 amino acids. V dropped 4 bases and J dropped 4; count of bases not matched to a gene: 5. CDR1 is SQVTM and CDR2 is ANQGSEA in the germline V gene. The CDR3 sequence is CSVVRDRGPGNTIYF. The CDR3 DNA sequence: TGCAGCGTTGTCCGGGACAGGGGGCCGGGAAACACCATATATTTT.

This clone was observed a handful of times. The chain is built from TRBV19 and TRBJ2-3; 8 nucleotides agree with TRBD2. Germline trimming cut 2 bases from V and 3 bases from J; bases unmatched to any gene: 10. Germline CDR1 and CDR2: LNHDA and SQIVND (reference sequence). The CDR3 has 17 residues. This CDR3 reads CASSITEAGDGTDTQYF. The DNA for the CDR3 is TGTGCCAGTAGTATAACCGAAGCGGGAGATGGGACAGATACGCAGTATTTT. Using reference TRBV19 and TRBJ2-3 for the parts outside the CDR3, the full variable domain is DGGITQSPKYLFRKEGQNVTLSCEQNLNHDAMYWYRQDPGQGLRLIYYSQIVNDFQKGDIAEGYSVSREKKESFPLTVTSAQKNPTAFYLCASSITEAGDGTDTQYFGPGTRLTVL.

The gene calls are TRBV29-1 and TRBJ2-1; 7 bases fit TRBD2. Germline CDR1 is SQVTM and CDR2 is ANQGSEA. The CDR3 is 12 amino acids. Unmatched junction bases numbered 7, after V lost 2 bases and J lost 12 bases. The CDR3 sequence: CSVESRGGGQFF. CDR3 DNA: TGCAGCGTTGAAAGCCGGGGCGGGGGGCAGTTCTTC.

This clone has only a few counts. V gene TRBV30 combines with J gene TRBJ2-1; 8 bases are shared with TRBD1. The CDR3 is 12 amino acids. Looked up from germline, CDR1 is GTSNPN and CDR2 is SVGIG (reference sequence). The V segment lost 5 bases and the J segment 5 bases; nucleotides outside the gene matches: 2. CDR3 in DNA: TGTGCCTGGGACAGGGGCAACAATGAGCAGTTCTTC. It translates to CAWDRGNNEQFF. Full variable domain (missing parts from reference TRBV30 and TRBJ2-1): SQTIHQWPATLVQPVGSPLSLECTVEGTSNPNLYWYRQAAGRGLQLLFYSVGIGQISSEVPQNLSASRPQDRQFILSSKKLLLSDSGFYLCAWDRGNNEQFFGPGTRLTVL.

The genes are TRBV5-1 and TRBJ2-7; 11 nucleotides align to TRBD2. V lost 3 bases to trimming and J lost 7 bases; unmatched junction nucleotides: 9. CDR1 SGHRS and CDR2 YFSETQ come from the germline V gene. The CDR3 runs 15 residues. The CDR3 sequence: CASSWGLAVVREQYF. CDR3 nucleotide sequence: TGCGCCAGCAGCTGGGGACTAGCGGTCGTACGGGAGCAGTACTTC.

The chain uses TRBV29-1 and TRBJ1-1; the match to TRBD1 covers 10 bases. Germline V lookup: CDR1 SQVTM, CDR2 ANQGSEA. CDR3 length equals 15 residues. The ends lost 3 bases at V and 7 bases at J; junction bases unmatched: 11. Written as DNA, the CDR3 is TGCAGCGTTGATTGGGACAGGGGCCTATCCAATGAAGCTTTCTTT. As protein: CSVDWDRGLSNEAFF.

The chain recombines TRBV18 with TRBJ2-5; D perhaps matches TRBD2 (5 bases). Per germline, CDR1 KGHSH and CDR2 LQKENI. The CDR3 has 14 residues. Trimming removed 5 bases from V and 6 bases from J, with 16 bases in between. The CDR3 loop is CASSSDYAGKTQYF. The CDR3 DNA reads TGTGCCAGCTCATCTGACTATGCCGGCAAGACCCAGTACTTC.